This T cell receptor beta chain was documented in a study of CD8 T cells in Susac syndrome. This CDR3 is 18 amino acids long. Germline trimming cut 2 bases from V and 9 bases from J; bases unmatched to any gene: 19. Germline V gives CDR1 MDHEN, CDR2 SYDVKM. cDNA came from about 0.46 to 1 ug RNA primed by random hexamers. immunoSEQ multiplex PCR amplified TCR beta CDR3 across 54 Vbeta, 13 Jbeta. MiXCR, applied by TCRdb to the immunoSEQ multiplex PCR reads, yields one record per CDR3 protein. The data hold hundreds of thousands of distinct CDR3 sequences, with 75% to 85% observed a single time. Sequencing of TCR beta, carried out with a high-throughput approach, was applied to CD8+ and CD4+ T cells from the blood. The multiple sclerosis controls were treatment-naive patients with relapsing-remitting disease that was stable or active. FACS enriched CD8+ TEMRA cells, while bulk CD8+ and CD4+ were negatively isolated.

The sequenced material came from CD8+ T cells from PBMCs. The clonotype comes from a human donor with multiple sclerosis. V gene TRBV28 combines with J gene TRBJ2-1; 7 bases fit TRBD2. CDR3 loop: CASSLGPGVAGPTSEQFF. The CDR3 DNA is TGTGCCAGCAGTTTAGGGCCGGGGGTAGCGGGTCCAACGAGTGAGCAGTTCTTC.